This T cell receptor (beta chain) comes out of a study of human CD8 memory T cell subsets. UMI-labeled 5' RACE was used, and it produced the TCR beta libraries. TCRdb reprocessed the 5' RACE reads and reports one entry per CDR3 protein, with no DNA. This listing includes about 10,000 distinct CDR3 sequences. In germline, CDR1 is MDHEN, CDR2 SYDVKM. The CDR3 loop spans 14 amino acids. Study-level points and caveats: Stem-like memory T cell repertoires barely overlapped those of precursor exhausted T cells.

A remark on this clonotype: Its antigen is undetermined.

The sample consisted of CD8+ stem-like memory T cells (TSCM and TCM) sorted from PBMCs. Sample subset: stem-like memory CD8 T cells (TSTEM), CCR7+ PD-1- TIGIT-. The clonotype originates from a human donor in good health. The rearrangement links TRBV28 to TRBJ2-7; TCRdb designates TRBD1, a call that cannot be tested without DNA. The CDR3 spells CASRERDKAYEQYF.